A selection of T cell receptor beta chains follows, all from one sample in a study of cytomegalovirus exposure and HLA in healthy donors. The assay was immunoSEQ multiplex PCR, and TCRdb's table has in-frame clones only and misses some. The sample includes around 150,000 clones, approximately 80% of them seen just once. What was sequenced was PBMCs. Receptor source: a woman aged 40 to 55 in good health and CMV-seropositive. The CDR3 runs from the conserved cysteine through the conserved F or W. A D gene is named only where the DNA matches it firmly. Size is stated for part of the rows, as once, few or many counts, or as a class when the clone is expanded.

D gene | J gene | V gene | clone size | CDR3 DNA | CDR3 protein
TRBD1 | TRBJ1-2 | TRBV29-1 | . | TGCAGCGTTGAAGAGACAGGGAACTATGGCTACACCTTC | CSVEETGNYGYTF
. | TRBJ2-7 | TRBV11-2 | . | TGTGCCAGCACCCGAGACGGGTACGAGCAGTACTTC | CASTRDGYEQYF
TRBD1 | TRBJ1-1 | TRBV30 | . | TGTGCCTGGTCTGACCCGGGACAGCCCCTTGAAGCTTTCTTT | CAWSDPGQPLEAFF
TRBD2 | TRBJ2-7 | TRBV10-3 | . | TGTGCCATCAGTGAGACTAGCGGCTACGAGCAGTACTTC | CAISETSGYEQYF
. | TRBJ2-5 | TRBV10-3 | . | TGTGCCATCAGTGAACAGCGGGAGACCCAGTACTTC | CAISEQRETQYF
. | TRBJ1-2 | TRBV5-4 | . | TGTGCCAGCAGCCTGACAGGTGTAAACTATGGCTACACCTTC | CASSLTGVNYGYTF
TRBD1 | TRBJ2-2 | TRBV18 | . | TGTGCCAGCTCACCGACAGGGGCGAACACCGGGGAGCTGTTTTTT | CASSPTGANTGELFF
. | TRBJ2-7 | TRBV5-6 | . | TGTGCCAGCAGCCGTTACCAGGGGTCCGAGCAGTACTTC | CASSRYQGSEQYF
. | TRBJ2-7 | TRBV30 | . | TGTGCCTGGAGAAGGGGGACCAACTACGAGCAGTACTTC | CAWRRGTNYEQYF
TRBD2 | TRBJ2-1 | TRBV7-9 | once | TGTTCCAGCAGCTGGACTAGGAATGAGCAGTTCTTC | CSSSWTRNEQFF
. | TRBJ2-6 | TRBV19 | . | TGTGCCAGTAGGTCCTTGGAGGGGGCCGTCTCTGGGGCCAACGTCCTGACTTTC | CASRSLEGAVSGANVLTF
. | TRBJ2-3 | TRBV30 | once | TGTGCCTGGAGTGTAAATGGGGCGGCAGATACGCAGTATTTT | CAWSVNGAADTQYF
. | TRBJ2-7 | TRBV7-2 | few | TGTGCCAGCAGCTCCGACGGAGGCGAGCAGTACTTC | CASSSDGGEQYF
. | TRBJ1-2 | TRBV5-4 | . | TGTGCCAGCAGCTTGGCGGGAACTATATATGGCTACACCTTC | CASSLAGTIYGYTF
. | TRBJ1-5 | TRBV5-1 | . | TGCGCCAGCAGCTTGGGAGGATCTCAGCCCCAGCATTTT | CASSLGGSQPQHF
TRBD1 | TRBJ1-3 | TRBV4-1 | . | TGCGCCAGCAGCCAAGTTTCCGGGACAGGACCTGGGGCTGGAAACACCATATATTTT | CASSQVSGTGPGAGNTIYF
. | TRBJ1-5 | TRBV6-1 | once | TGTGCCAGCAGTGAAGAATGGCAGTTAAATCAGCCCCAGCATTTT | CASSEEWQLNQPQHF